The rows below give T cell receptor beta chains drawn from one sample of a study of blood T cell repertoires in COVID-19. Produced via immunoSEQ multiplex PCR; TCRdb's table is partial and in-frame only. The sample consists of some 150,000 clones, approximately 80% of them appearing once. The sequenced sample consisted of peripheral blood. The receptors shown here come from a human donor in a cohort sampled during active COVID-19. CDR3s include the opening cysteine and the closing phenylalanine or tryptophan. A D gene is named only where the DNA matches it firmly. Rows may omit the clone size; those that give it use once, few, many or a size class.

V gene,D gene,clone size,J gene,CDR3 DNA,CDR3 protein
TRBV5-4,TRBD1,-,TRBJ1-2,TGTGCCAGCAGCGGACTACAGGGGGCCTATGGCTACACCTTC,CASSGLQGAYGYTF
TRBV5-1,-,-,TRBJ2-5,TGCGCCAGCAAGCCCCCTGGTCACCAAGAGACCCAGTACTTC,CASKPPGHQETQYF
TRBV6-5,TRBD2,-,TRBJ2-2,TGTGCCAGCAGCCTAACTAGCGGATTTACCGGGGAGCTGTTTTTT,CASSLTSGFTGELFF
TRBV3-1/TRBV3-2,-,-,TRBJ2-7,TGTGCCAGCAGCCAAGGAGCCTCCTACGAGCAGTACTTC,CASSQGASYEQYF
TRBV4-2,-,once,TRBJ2-1,TGTGCCAGCAGCCAAGATCCCCCTAGCACCGCGAGGAATGAGCAGTTCTTC,CASSQDPPSTARNEQFF
TRBV30,-,-,TRBJ1-1,TGTGCCTCGGGGACATCCTTGAACACTGAAGCTTTCTTT,CASGTSLNTEAFF
TRBV10-2,TRBD1,-,TRBJ2-3,TGCGCCTGCTGGGACAGGCGCACCTCTATCACAGATACGCAGTATTTT,CACWDRRTSITDTQYF
TRBV7-3,TRBD1,few,TRBJ2-7,TGTGCCAGCAGCCCCGAGCGGGGACAGGGGATCGACGAGCAGTACTTC,CASSPERGQGIDEQYF
TRBV7-9,-,-,TRBJ1-2,TGTGCCAGCAGCACTCTCGGGGGGAACTATGGCTACACCTTC,CASSTLGGNYGYTF
TRBV2,-,-,TRBJ1-3,TGTGCCAGCAAAGGGGGGGTGTCTGGAAACACCATATATTTT,CASKGGVSGNTIYF
TRBV2,-,many,TRBJ1-6,TGTGCCAGCAAGGAGATACCCAATTCACCCCTCCACTTT,CASKEIPNSPLHF
TRBV19,-,-,TRBJ1-1,TGTGCCAGTAGTATCACGCAGGGTTTAAACACTGAAGCTTTCTTT,CASSITQGLNTEAFF
TRBV6-6,TRBD1,-,TRBJ2-4,TGTGCCAGCAGTTCCCCCGGACAGGGTCTAAACATTCAGTACTTC,CASSSPGQGLNIQYF
TRBV7-2,TRBD2,-,TRBJ2-3,TGTGCCAGCAGCTTTGGACTAGCGGGGGGGCCGTCTAGCACAGATACGCAGTATTTT,CASSFGLAGGPSSTDTQYF
TRBV5-1,TRBD2,-,TRBJ2-5,TGCGCCAGCAGCTTTGCGGGGGTTCCCCAAGAGACCCAGTACTTC,CASSFAGVPQETQYF
TRBV27,TRBD1,once,TRBJ1-2,TGTGCCAGCAGTCCGAAGGCGACAGGGGGTCTGCGCGGCTACACCTTC,CASSPKATGGLRGYTF
TRBV6-6,-,-,TRBJ1-4,TGTGCCAGCAGCCTAAGTGCAACTAATGAAAAACTGTTTTTT,CASSLSATNEKLFF
TRBV7-9,-,-,TRBJ1-5,TGTGCCAGCAGCCCCAGGGGTGTTGATCAGCCCCAGCATTTT,CASSPRGVDQPQHF
TRBV5-1,TRBD2,-,TRBJ2-5,TGCGCCAGCAGCCCACTAGCGGGGGGGTACCAAGAGACCCAGTACTTC,CASSPLAGGYQETQYF
TRBV6-5,TRBD1,-,TRBJ1-1,TGTGCCAGCAGTCGACAGGGGGCGGGCACTGAAGCTTTCTTT,CASSRQGAGTEAFF
TRBV11-2,-,-,TRBJ1-1,TGTGCCAGCAGCTTACAGGGGCCGAACACTGAAGCTTTCTTT,CASSLQGPNTEAFF
TRBV29-1,-,many,TRBJ1-5,TGCAGCGTCGCGGGGCCGGGGGGCAATCAGCCCCAGCATTTT,CSVAGPGGNQPQHF
TRBV7-2,TRBD2,-,TRBJ2-5,TGTGCCAGCTCTCGCGTAGCGGGAGTAGAGACCCAGTACTTC,CASSRVAGVETQYF
TRBV19,TRBD1,-,TRBJ1-2,TGTGCCAGTAGTACTCAACCGGGACAGGGCTATGGCTACACCTTC,CASSTQPGQGYGYTF
TRBV25-1,TRBD2,-,TRBJ2-1,TGTGCCAGCAGTGAAAGTTCTAGCGGTCTCGCCAGCAATGAGCAGTTCTTC,CASSESSSGLASNEQFF
TRBV6-1,TRBD1,few,TRBJ1-2,TGTGCCAGCAGTGAATTAGTGACAGGGATGGACAACTATGGCTACACCTTC,CASSELVTGMDNYGYTF
TRBV7-7,-,-,TRBJ2-3,TGTGCTAGCAGCTTAGGGCAGACAGATACGCAGTATTTT,CASSLGQTDTQYF
TRBV7-9,TRBD2,-,TRBJ2-1,TGTGCCAGCAGCTTATCGCGGACTAGCTTGGGCAATGAGCAGTTCTTC,CASSLSRTSLGNEQFF
TRBV2,TRBD1,-,TRBJ1-2,TGTGCCAGCAGTGAAACAGGGGCTAGCTATGGCTACACCTTC,CASSETGASYGYTF
TRBV5-4,TRBD2,-,TRBJ2-5,TGTGCCAGCAGCTTAGCGGGGGGGCCTCGGGAGACCCAGTACTTC,CASSLAGGPRETQYF
TRBV7-2,-,once,TRBJ1-1,TGTGCCAGCAGCTTAGTCATGGGGCTTGTGGCTGAAGCTTTCTTT,CASSLVMGLVAEAFF
TRBV15,-,-,TRBJ1-1,TGTGCCACCAGCAGAGATCGGTCAGGGCTTACTGAAGCTTTCTTT,CATSRDRSGLTEAFF
TRBV12-3/TRBV12-4,-,-,TRBJ1-6,TGTGCCAGCAGTCTCTCGAGGAGTTCACCCCTCCACTTT,CASSLSRSSPLHF
TRBV28,-,-,TRBJ1-3,TGTGCCAGCAGTCTACTTCCGGGGACAACTGGAAACACCATATATTTT,CASSLLPGTTGNTIYF
TRBV2,TRBD2,once,TRBJ2-5,TGTGCCGGCACTAGCGGGGAGACCCAGTACTTC,CAGTSGETQYF
TRBV6-4,-,-,TRBJ1-4,TGTGCCAGCAGTTTTACAGGGCTTAGGGAAAAACTGTTTTTT,CASSFTGLREKLFF
TRBV7-9,-,-,TRBJ2-1,TGTGCCAGCAGCTTAGACGAGGTAACGGACAAATACTACAATGAGCAGTTCTTC,CASSLDEVTDKYYNEQFF
TRBV7-9,-,-,TRBJ2-7,TGTGCCAGCAGCCCCACCGGGAGTAAGCAGTACTTC,CASSPTGSKQYF
TRBV27,-,few,TRBJ2-1,TGTGCCAGCAGTTTAGGGACAGAAGGGGGGCTGGGTGAGCAGTTCTTC,CASSLGTEGGLGEQFF
TRBV7-8,-,few,TRBJ1-1,TGTGCCAGCAGCTTAGTCAACTTGCACGGCACTGAAGCTTTCTTT,CASSLVNLHGTEAFF
TRBV4-1,TRBD2,many,TRBJ2-3,TGCGCCAGCAGCCAACCACCCCTGACTAGCGGGGGGTACCTTAGGGCAGATACGCAGTATTTT,CASSQPPLTSGGYLRADTQYF
TRBV2,TRBD1,once,TRBJ1-1,TGTGCCAGCAGGATAGGACAGGGACGAACTGAAGCTTTCTTT,CASRIGQGRTEAFF
TRBV5-1,-,-,TRBJ2-6,TGCGCCAGCAGCACATCTTTAGGGGCCAACGTCCTGACTTTC,CASSTSLGANVLTF
TRBV6-6,-,-,TRBJ2-7,TGTGCCAGCAGTATAACGGCGCAGGGGTCCTCCTACGAGCAGTACTTC,CASSITAQGSSYEQYF
TRBV11-3,TRBD1,-,TRBJ2-3,TGTGCCAGCAGCTTAGGAGGGACAGTTAGCACAGATACGCAGTATTTT,CASSLGGTVSTDTQYF
TRBV18,TRBD2,-,TRBJ2-1,TGTGCCAGCTCACGGCGGGAGGGATCCAACAATGAGCAGTTCTTC,CASSRREGSNNEQFF
TRBV12-3/TRBV12-4,TRBD1,-,TRBJ2-7,TGTGCCAGCAGCCCGGACAGGGGATACGAGCAGTACTTC,CASSPDRGYEQYF
TRBV2,-,-,TRBJ2-1,TGTGCCAGCAGTGGTGGAGAGAATGAGCAGTTCTTC,CASSGGENEQFF
TRBV7-9,-,-,TRBJ2-5,TGTGCCAGCAGCTTTAAAACAGATTTTCTGAGACAAGAGACCCAGTACTTC,CASSFKTDFLRQETQYF
TRBV10-3,-,-,TRBJ2-2,TGTGCCATCAGTGAGTCCGGCGGGGAGCTGTTTTTT,CAISESGGELFF
TRBV12-3/TRBV12-4,-,-,TRBJ1-5,TGTGCCAGCAGACAGAACTCGGATCAGCCCCAGCATTTT,CASRQNSDQPQHF
TRBV25-1,TRBD2,-,TRBJ2-3,TGTGCCAGCGGAAAGCGGGGGTCCACAGATACGCAGTATTTT,CASGKRGSTDTQYF
TRBV11-2,-,-,TRBJ1-4,TGTGCCAGCACCACTAGGGGGGGCACGGCTAATGAAAAACTGTTTTTT,CASTTRGGTANEKLFF
TRBV6-1,TRBD1,-,TRBJ1-2,TGTGCCAGCAGTGAACCGGGACAGGGGGCATGGGGCTACACCTTC,CASSEPGQGAWGYTF